The 32 T cell receptor beta chains below were found in one sample sequenced in a study of OX40 agonist ivuxolimab in advanced cancers. Profiling relied on immunoSEQ multiplex PCR, and the TCRdb table lists in-frame clones only, not all of them. The sample consists of some 66,000 clones, less than 90% of them appearing once. The material sequenced was CD4+ or CD8+ T cells sorted from blood, taken in a trial of the OX40 agonist ivuxolimab. The receptors were gathered from an adult with an advanced solid tumor such as melanoma, head and neck, liver or kidney cancer.

This chain uses TRBV5-1 with TRBJ2-3, with D perhaps assigned TRBD1 or TRBD2 (6 bases each). The V gene lost 0 bases and the J gene lost 2 bases, with 19 bases spanning the gap. There are 18 residues in the CDR3. Germline V gene lookup returns CDR1 SGHRS and CDR2 YFSETQ. CDR3 sequence reads: CASSLDWGGQTNTDTQYF. In nucleotides, the CDR3 is TGCGCCAGCAGCTTGGATTGGGGAGGACAGACAAACACAGATACGCAGTATTTT. Complete variable domain (other parts from reference TRBV5-1 and TRBJ2-3): KAGVTQTPRYLIKTRGQQVTLSCSPISGHRSVSWYQQTPGQGLQFLFEYFSETQRNKGNFPGRFSGRQFSNSRSEMNVSTLELGDSALYLCASSLDWGGQTNTDTQYFGPGTRLTVL.

Regarding this clone: This CDR3 is also generated by other DNA sequences in the sample. The chain recombines TRBV7-9 with TRBJ1-5; D is perhaps TRBD1 (5 bases). Germline V lookup: CDR1 SEHNR, CDR2 FQNEAQ (reference sequence). The V and J ends lost 6 bases and 1 base respectively, with 10 bases between them. The CDR3 runs 14 residues. The DNA for the CDR3 is TGTGCCAGCAGTTCCGACAGCAGCAATCAGCCCCAGCATTTT. Amino acid sequence: CASSSDSSNQPQHF.

The V gene is TRBV6-5, the J gene TRBJ2-7; possible D gene TRBD2, 6 bases. CDR1 is MNHEY, CDR2 SVGAGI, per germline. The CDR3 is made up of 13 amino acids. The V end lost 7 bases, the J end lost 4 bases, and 14 bases lay between the germline ends. CDR3 in amino acids: CASNSGSLYEQYF. CDR3 nucleotides: TGTGCCAGCAATTCCGGGAGCCTTTACGAGCAGTACTTC.

The CDR3 DNA is TGTGCCTGGAGTACGGGGACAGTCGGTGGAAATCAGCCCCAGCATTTT. This sequence encodes CAWSTGTVGGNQPQHF. The V call is TRBV30, the J call TRBJ1-5, with TRBD1 matching over 7 bases. CDR3 size: 16 residues. CDR1 is GTSNPN, CDR2 SVGIG, per germline (reference sequence). V dropped 2 bases and J dropped 4; count of bases not matched to a gene: 11.

V and J are TRBV5-1 and TRBJ2-5; D uncertain. Germline V gives CDR1 SGHRS, CDR2 YFSETQ. The CDR3 is 16 amino acids. V was trimmed by 3 bases and J by 1 base, leaving 16 bases between them. The CDR3 DNA reads TGCGCCAGCAGCTCAGACGGTTCCAGGTCCCAAGAGACCCAGTACTTC. Translating it yields CASSSDGSRSQETQYF. Complete variable domain (other parts from reference TRBV5-1 and TRBJ2-5): KAGVTQTPRYLIKTRGQQVTLSCSPISGHRSVSWYQQTPGQGLQFLFEYFSETQRNKGNFPGRFSGRQFSNSRSEMNVSTLELGDSALYLCASSSDGSRSQETQYFGPGTRLLVL.

This chain connects TRBV15 to TRBJ2-2, with D perhaps assigned TRBD1 or TRBD2 (5 bases each). The CDR3 is 16 amino acids. The germline CDR1 and CDR2 sequences are LNHNV and YYDKDF (reference sequence). Trimming took off 1 base at V and 2 bases at J, with 11 bases between the two ends. The CDR3 DNA sequence: TGTGCCACCAGCAGAGGGGCAGGGAGAAACACCGGGGAGCTGTTTTTT. It encodes CATSRGAGRNTGELFF.

In its sample, this clone was seen once. The chain recombines TRBV6-9 with TRBJ1-2; tentatively, D is TRBD1 (5 bases). V was trimmed by 6 bases and J by 10 bases, leaving 12 bases between them. The CDR3 is made up of 11 amino acids. Germline CDR1 MNHGY, CDR2 SVAAGI. CDR3: CASSQGQVYTF. Written as DNA, the CDR3 is TGTGCCAGCAGCCAGGGCCAGGTCTACACCTTC.

This chain uses TRBV29-1 with TRBJ2-7; D remains unclear. The germline V gene has CDR1 SQVTM and CDR2 ANQGSEA. This CDR3 contains 15 residues. V lost 6 bases, J lost 2 bases, and 20 bases lay in between. The CDR3 DNA reads as TGCAGCGTGGCCCCCCCAGAAGCTGGAGCCTACGAGCAGTACTTC. Its translation: CSVAPPEAGAYEQYF.

In DNA form, the CDR3 reads TGTGCCAGCAGCTTAGGGAACGGGAGACCTAGCTATGGCTACACCTTC. Protein: CASSLGNGRPSYGYTF. V gene TRBV7-9 combines with J gene TRBJ1-2, with no clear D. The ends were cut back, 1 base at V and 4 bases at J, with 16 bases in the middle. The germline gives CDR1 SEHNR, CDR2 FQNEAQ (reference sequence). The CDR3 sequence is 16 residues long.

This rearrangement joins TRBV18 to TRBJ2-5, with TRBD2 as a possible D gene (7 bases). V gave up 1 base and J gave up 11 bases, with 14 bases separating them. The CDR3 contains 13 residues. Germline CDR1 is KGHSH and CDR2 is LQKENI. This CDR3 is CASSPRGEGEQYF. Here the CDR3 DNA reads TGTGCCAGCTCACCACGTGGGGAGGGGGAGCAGTACTTC.

The V gene is TRBV19, the J gene TRBJ2-7; 8 nucleotides align to TRBD2. Looked up from germline, CDR1 is LNHDA and CDR2 is SQIVND (reference sequence). J was trimmed by 1 base and V by 1 base; bases with no gene match: 6. The CDR3 totals 16 residues. CDR3 amino acids: CASSIGSTSGSYEQYF. The CDR3 coding sequence is TGTGCCAGTAGTATAGGGTCCACTAGCGGATCCTACGAGCAGTACTTC.

This clone was found a few times. The V call is TRBV11-2, the J call TRBJ2-1, with 9 bases fitting TRBD1. Trimming took 4 bases from V and 7 from J; bases not matched to a gene: 5. Germline CDR1 SGHAT, CDR2 FQNNGV. The CDR3 has 14 amino acids. This chain's CDR3 is CASSSGQGWNEQFF. CDR3 DNA: TGTGCCAGCAGCTCGGGACAGGGTTGGAATGAGCAGTTCTTC.

This clone was counted a single time. V is TRBV11-2 and J is TRBJ1-5; perhaps TRBD1 as D (5 bases). From germline, CDR1 is SGHAT and CDR2 FQNNGV. V dropped 4 bases and J dropped 2 bases, with 12 bases sitting between them. The CDR3 runs to 15 residues. The CDR3 spells CASSWGTLGNQPQHF. As DNA, the CDR3 is TGTGCCAGCAGCTGGGGGACCCTCGGCAATCAGCCCCAGCATTTT.

The V call is TRBV14, the J call TRBJ2-4; D perhaps matches TRBD1 (7 bases). There are 13 residues in the CDR3. Trimming cost V 4 bases and J 7 bases, with 11 bases left between them. Germline loops: CDR1 SGHDN, CDR2 FVKESK. The CDR3 DNA reads as TGTGCCAGCAGCCGCAGGGGGGAGAACATTCAGTACTTC. This sequence encodes CASSRRGENIQYF. Full variable domain (outside the CDR3, taken from reference TRBV14 and TRBJ2-4): EAGVTQFPSHSVIEKGQTVTLRCDPISGHDNLYWYRRVMGKEIKFLLHFVKESKQDESGMPNNRFLAERTGGTYSTLKVQPAELEDSGVYFCASSRRGENIQYFGAGTRLSVL.

The J gene is TRBJ2-2, the V gene TRBV7-3; TRBD1 agrees at 8 bases. The V gene's germline CDR1 is SGHTA and CDR2 FQGTGA. J gave up 5 bases and V 4 bases, and 9 bases lay outside the gene matches. CDR3 size: 16 residues. The CDR3 sequence is CASSSQGAPGTGELFF. The DNA for the CDR3 is TGTGCCAGCAGCTCTCAGGGGGCCCCAGGGACCGGGGAGCTGTTTTTT.

V and J are TRBV12-5 and TRBJ1-1; tentatively, D is TRBD1 (5 bases). Germline-derived CDR1 and CDR2 are LGHNT and FRNRAP. V was clipped by 1 base and J by 0 bases, with 6 bases between them. This CDR3 has 14 amino acids. The CDR3 protein is CASGLGQLNTEAFF. CDR3 DNA sequence: TGTGCTAGTGGTTTGGGACAGCTGAACACTGAAGCTTTCTTT.

This chain connects TRBV5-1 to TRBJ2-7; either TRBD1 or TRBD2 may fit D (5 bases each). The V end lost 4 bases, the J end lost 2 bases, and 19 bases lay between the germline ends. Per the germline V gene, CDR1 is SGHRS and CDR2 is YFSETQ. The CDR3 loop spans 16 amino acids. This CDR3 reads CASSPDSIGGAYEQYF. The CDR3 DNA sequence: TGCGCCAGCAGCCCCGATAGTATTGGGGGAGCCTACGAGCAGTACTTC.

The rearrangement links TRBV10-3 to TRBJ2-3; 9 nucleotides line up with TRBD1. Germline assignment: CDR1 ENHRY and CDR2 SYGVKD. J was trimmed by 2 bases and V by 7 bases; bases with no gene match: 13. CDR3 length equals 17 residues. For the CDR3, the DNA is TGTGCCATCAACCCCGGGACAGGGCGTCGAGACACAGATACGCAGTATTTT. It yields the protein CAINPGTGRRDTDTQYF.

This chain uses TRBV11-3 with TRBJ2-5, with 7 bases identical to TRBD2. V was clipped by 5 bases and J by 2 bases; unmatched bases: 5. Germline V gives CDR1 SGHNT, CDR2 YENEEA. The CDR3 loop spans 14 amino acids. CDR3 DNA sequence: TGTGCCAGCAGCCCCAGGGACTATCAAGAGACCCAGTACTTC. Its translation: CASSPRDYQETQYF.

This chain joins TRBV11-3 and TRBJ2-2; 7 bases line up with TRBD2. The CDR3 is 15 residues long. Germline CDR1 and CDR2: SGHNT and YENEEA. J lost 6 bases, V lost 5 bases, and 9 bases had no gene match. CDR3 sequence: CASSPPRGGAGELFF. CDR3 DNA: TGTGCCAGCAGCCCTCCCCGGGGAGGGGCCGGGGAGCTGTTTTTT. Looking up the rest from reference TRBV11-3 and TRBJ2-2 gives the full variable domain: EAGVVQSPRYKIIEKKQPVAFWCNPISGHNTLYWYLQNLGQGPELLIRYENEEAVDDSQLPKDRFSAERLKGVDSTLKIQPAELGDSAVYLCASSPPRGGAGELFFGEGSRLTVL.

This clone occurred once. This chain connects TRBV7-9 to TRBJ2-6; D not resolved. Germline V lookup: CDR1 SEHNR, CDR2 FQNEAQ (reference sequence). The CDR3 length is 16 residues. V dropped 1 base and J dropped 0 bases, with 7 bases sitting between them. CDR3 bases: TGTGCCAGCAGCTTAGTCATGGGCTCTGGGGCCAACGTCCTGACTTTC. Translated: CASSLVMGSGANVLTF.

V usage is TRBV30 and J usage is TRBJ1-1; D might be TRBD1 (6 bases). The CDR3 has 13 residues. Germline V gene lookup returns CDR1 GTSNPN and CDR2 SVGIG (reference sequence). V was shortened by 4 bases and J by 2 bases, with 11 bases between the two germline ends. The CDR3 loop reads CAWNRGQNTEAFF. CDR3 sequence (DNA): TGTGCCTGGAATCGGGGGCAAAACACTGAAGCTTTCTTT.

V gene TRBV7-3 combines with J gene TRBJ2-1; D is possibly TRBD1 (6 bases). CDR1 and CDR2 (germline): SGHTA, FQGTGA. CDR3 length: 15 residues. Trimming stripped 3 bases from V and 8 bases from J, with 17 bases between. The CDR3 DNA sequence: TGTGCCAGCAGCTTGAGGACAACAGGGATCCATGAGCAGTTCTTC. Translating gives CASSLRTTGIHEQFF.

About this clone itself: In the same sample, other DNA sequences code for this CDR3. The V gene is TRBV29-1, the J gene TRBJ2-7; 9 nucleotides match TRBD1. Germline-derived CDR1 and CDR2 are SQVTM and ANQGSEA. After removal of 3 bases from V and 3 bases from J, the junction contained 3 bases not matched to a gene. The CDR3 is 13 amino acids. In nucleotides, the CDR3 is TGCAGCGTTGAGGGACAGGGAGGCTACGAGCAGTACTTC. Translation: CSVEGQGGYEQYF.

The CDR3 DNA reads as TGTGCCAGCAGCCTCGGGACTCACGAGACCCAGTACTTC. Protein sequence: CASSLGTHETQYF. The chain links TRBV7-3 to TRBJ2-5; D perhaps matches TRBD2 (6 bases). The V and J ends lost 5 bases and 5 bases respectively, with 12 bases between them. The CDR3 runs to 13 residues. Germline lookup yields CDR1 SGHTA and CDR2 FQGTGA.

The V call is TRBV19, the J call TRBJ2-7, with 9 bases identical to TRBD1. Germline assignment: CDR1 LNHDA and CDR2 SQIVND (reference sequence). J gave up 4 bases and V 4 bases, and 11 bases lay outside the gene matches. This CDR3 spans 16 amino acids. This CDR3 reads CASSKVIGQGFYEQYF. The CDR3 DNA reads TGTGCCAGTAGTAAGGTTATAGGACAGGGGTTTTACGAGCAGTACTTC.

V gene TRBV27 combines with J gene TRBJ2-7, with D possibly TRBD1 on 6 matching bases. The germline V and J ends were trimmed by 8 bases and 5 bases, with 22 bases remaining between them. The CDR3 spans 15 residues. Germline values: CDR1 MNHEY, CDR2 SMNVEV (reference sequence). CDR3: CASRPRDIGFDEQYF. The CDR3 nucleotides read TGTGCCAGCCGCCCGAGGGACATCGGTTTCGACGAGCAGTACTTC.

The chain uses TRBV5-4 and TRBJ2-5, with D possibly being TRBD1 or TRBD2 (5 bases each). Trimming took 3 bases from V and 1 from J, leaving 10 bases between them. The CDR3 is made up of 14 amino acids. Germline CDR1 is SGHNT and CDR2 is YYREEE (reference sequence). The CDR3 nucleotides are TGTGCCAGCAGCTCACCCGGGACCCAAGAGACCCAGTACTTC. This translates into CASSSPGTQETQYF.

V is TRBV7-2 and J is TRBJ1-1, with 7 bases fitting TRBD1. Per germline, CDR1 SGHTA and CDR2 FQGNSA. The length of the CDR3 is 13 residues. The trim removed 8 bases at V and 6 bases at J, leaving 9 bases unmatched. Here the CDR3 DNA reads TGTGCCAGCCGAAAAACAGGGGTTGCTGAAGCTTTCTTT. The encoded protein is CASRKTGVAEAFF. Based on the CDR3 plus reference TRBV7-2 and TRBJ1-1, the full variable domain is GAGVSQSPSNKVTEKGKDVELRCDPISGHTALYWYRQSLGQGLEFLIYFQGNSAPDKSGLPSDRFSAERTGGSVSTLTIQRTQQEDSAVYLCASRKTGVAEAFFGQGTRLTVV.

This clone was detected once. J is TRBJ2-1 and V is TRBV7-3; 13 bases match TRBD2. Per the germline V gene, CDR1 is SGHTA and CDR2 is FQGTGA. Trimming removed 4 bases from V and 7 bases from J; junction bases left unmatched: 7. The CDR3 has 16 amino acids. The CDR3 DNA follows: TGTGCCAGCAGCTGGCGGACTAGCGGGAGAATTAATGAGCAGTTCTTC. Translated, it gives CASSWRTSGRINEQFF.

The rearrangement joins TRBV19 to TRBJ1-1; 8 nucleotides agree with TRBD1. The CDR3 is 14 residues long. In germline, CDR1 is LNHDA, CDR2 SQIVND (reference sequence). Germline trimming cut 6 bases from V and 3 bases from J; bases unmatched to any gene: 6. The CDR3: CASRRDRSDTEAFF. DNA for the CDR3: TGTGCCAGTAGAAGGGACAGGTCGGACACTGAAGCTTTCTTT.

The chain combines TRBV11-3 with TRBJ1-1; D is ambiguous. In germline, CDR1 is SGHNT, CDR2 YENEEA. This CDR3 is 11 amino acids long. V was trimmed by 3 bases and J by 11 bases, leaving 10 bases between them. The CDR3: CASSFKDLAFF. The CDR3 DNA sequence: TGTGCCAGCAGCTTTAAAGATCTTGCTTTCTTT. Full variable domain (missing parts from reference TRBV11-3 and TRBJ1-1): EAGVVQSPRYKIIEKKQPVAFWCNPISGHNTLYWYLQNLGQGPELLIRYENEEAVDDSQLPKDRFSAERLKGVDSTLKIQPAELGDSAVYLCASSFKDLAFFGQGTRLTVV.